The 27 T cell receptor beta chains reported below all come from one sample, sequenced in a study of immunodeficiency. The method was immunoSEQ multiplex PCR; TCRdb's version includes in-frame clones alone and lacks a portion of them. The repertoire consists of thousands of clones, with about 91% occurring once and the leading ten covering around 12%. Material: CD8+ T cells from blood. Every receptor here comes from a human donor in good health.

The gene calls are TRBV19 and TRBJ2-3; maybe TRBD1 (5 bases). V shed 1 base and J shed 0 bases, with 11 bases lying between them. The CDR3 contains 16 residues. The germline gives CDR1 LNHDA, CDR2 SQIVND (reference sequence). The DNA of the CDR3 is TGTGCCAGTAGTATAGCCCTAAGGGGAAGCACAGATACGCAGTATTTT. Translation gives CASSIALRGSTDTQYF.

This chain connects TRBV27 to TRBJ2-1; D may be TRBD1 (6 bases). CDR1 is MNHEY, CDR2 SMNVEV, per germline (reference sequence). Trimming took off 4 bases at V and 4 bases at J, with 14 bases between the two ends. The length of the CDR3 is 15 residues. The CDR3 nucleotides read TGTGCCAGCAGTTCAACAGGGCTACCTTACAATGAGCAGTTCTTC. Protein: CASSSTGLPYNEQFF.

V gene TRBV9 combines with J gene TRBJ2-3; 7 nucleotides line up with TRBD2. The germline gives CDR1 SGDLS, CDR2 YYNGEE. CDR3 length: 16 amino acids. After removal of 0 bases from V and 1 base from J, the junction contained 5 bases not matched to a gene. CDR3 in amino acids: CASSVVASGGTDTQYF. CDR3 DNA: TGTGCCAGCAGCGTAGTGGCTAGCGGAGGCACAGATACGCAGTATTTT.

The V gene is TRBV4-1, the J gene TRBJ2-7; 10 bases align to TRBD2. Looked up from germline, CDR1 is MGHRA and CDR2 is YSYEKL. Germline trimming cut 3 bases from V and 4 bases from J; bases unmatched to any gene: 6. This CDR3 contains 15 residues. The CDR3, as DNA: TGCGCCAGCAGCCAGGGACTAGCGAGTGGTTACGAGCAGTACTTC. It encodes CASSQGLASGYEQYF.

V is TRBV4-1 and J is TRBJ2-3; TRBD2 agrees at 14 bases. Germline assignment: CDR1 MGHRA and CDR2 YSYEKL. V lost 1 base, J lost 1 base, and 7 bases stayed unmatched. The CDR3 runs 19 residues. The CDR3 DNA follows: TGCGCCAGCAGCCAAGGGGGACTAGCGGGGGACTTCGGCACAGATACGCAGTATTTT. It is translated as CASSQGGLAGDFGTDTQYF.

The chain uses TRBV27 and TRBJ2-1, with D unresolved. The CDR3 has 14 residues. Germline-derived CDR1 and CDR2 are MNHEY and SMNVEV (reference sequence). Trimming cost V 2 bases and J 7 bases, with 12 bases left between them. The CDR3 loop reads CASSLGQGINEQFF. In DNA form, the CDR3 reads TGTGCCAGCAGTTTAGGTCAAGGGATAAATGAGCAGTTCTTC.

The rearrangement links TRBV23-1 to TRBJ2-1, with a weak D call TRBD1 (6 bases). TRBV23-1 is flagged as an ORF with uncertain function. The ends were cut back, 7 bases at V and 3 bases at J, with 16 bases in the middle. This CDR3 comprises 15 residues. The CDR3 loop reads CASTGTPGYYNEQFF. In DNA form, the CDR3 reads TGCGCCAGCACCGGGACACCTGGATACTACAATGAGCAGTTCTTC.

This clone came up once. This chain connects TRBV3-1 (or the pseudogene TRBV3-2) to TRBJ2-1, with D perhaps matching TRBD2 (5 bases). Germline lookup yields CDR1 LGHDT and CDR2 YNNKEL (reference sequence). Trimming cost V 5 bases and J 7 bases, with 18 bases left between them. This CDR3 has 15 residues. This CDR3 is CASSDPLVSVNEQFF. DNA of the CDR3: TGTGCCAGCAGCGACCCACTAGTTTCCGTTAATGAGCAGTTCTTC.

The chain combines TRBV5-6 with TRBJ1-2, with TRBD1 matching 7 bases. V dropped 3 bases and J dropped 8; count of bases not matched to a gene: 4. Germline V gene data show CDR1 as SGHDT and CDR2 as YYEEEE. CDR3 length: 12 residues. CDR3 in DNA: TGTGCCAGCAGCTCAGGGGGGTACGGCTACACCTTC. Its translation is CASSSGGYGYTF.

The chain uses TRBV2 and TRBJ1-2; possibly TRBD1 for D (6 bases). Trimming left V 6 bases short and J 8 bases short, with 19 bases between. The CDR3 consists of 14 residues. The germline gives CDR1 SNHLY, CDR2 FYNNEI. The CDR3 spells CASRDPRGVWGYTF. Written as DNA, the CDR3 is TGTGCCAGCAGGGACCCGAGGGGGGTCTGGGGCTACACCTTC. Variable domain in full (rest from reference TRBV2 and TRBJ1-2): EPEVTQTPSHQVTQMGQEVILRCVPISNHLYFYWYRQILGQKVEFLVSFYNNEISEKSEIFDDQFSVERPDGSNFTLKIRSTKLEDSAMYFCASRDPRGVWGYTFGSGTRLTVV.

This chain uses TRBV27 with TRBJ2-1, with 7 bases identical to TRBD2. With 6 bases clipped from V and 1 base from J, the junction kept 3 bases outside the gene matches. The germline gives CDR1 MNHEY, CDR2 SMNVEV (reference sequence). The CDR3 loop spans 14 amino acids. The CDR3 is CASSSSGSYNEQFF. The CDR3 DNA is TGTGCCAGCAGCTCTAGCGGATCCTACAATGAGCAGTTCTTC.

This clone was seen only once. The rearrangement links TRBV7-8 to TRBJ2-7; possibly TRBD1 for D (6 bases). With 5 bases removed from V and 5 bases from J, the gap between germline ends came to 10 bases. Germline CDR1 is SGHVS and CDR2 is FQNEAQ. The CDR3 consists of 12 residues. The CDR3 region is CASSHPGDEQYF. The CDR3 region has the DNA TGTGCCAGCAGCCACCCAGGGGACGAGCAGTACTTC.

The chain combines TRBV4-2 with TRBJ2-2; D is tentatively TRBD1 or TRBD2 (5 bases each). Trimming took 2 bases from V and 4 from J, leaving 23 bases between them. This CDR3 spans 19 amino acids. Germline CDR1 is LGHNA and CDR2 is YNFKEQ. CDR3 region: CASSQLTPVERGPTGELFF. DNA for the CDR3: TGTGCCAGCAGCCAACTCACCCCGGTCGAGAGGGGACCCACCGGGGAGCTGTTTTTT.

The V and J genes are TRBV12-3 or TRBV12-4 and TRBJ2-5; no reliable D call. V was pared by 3 bases and J by 2 bases, with 4 bases between. The CDR3 contains 12 residues. CDR3 residues: CASSFTQETQYF. In DNA form, the CDR3 reads TGTGCCAGCAGTTTTACACAAGAGACCCAGTACTTC.

The chain employs TRBV19 and TRBJ1-2; D not certain. Trimming took 8 bases from V and 4 from J, leaving 8 bases between them. Germline V gene sequence: CDR1 LNHDA, CDR2 SQIVND (reference sequence). The CDR3 consists of 11 residues. CDR3: CASAASYGYTF. The CDR3 nucleotides read TGTGCCAGTGCCGCGTCCTATGGCTACACCTTC.

The chain is built from TRBV24-1 and TRBJ2-1; D might be TRBD1 (6 bases). The CDR3 contains 15 residues. CDR1 is KGHDR, CDR2 SFDVKD, per germline. Trimming left V 4 bases short and J 3 bases short, with 12 bases between. The DNA of the CDR3 is TGTGCCACCAGTGAACTTGGGGACATCTACAATGAGCAGTTCTTC. Its translation is CATSELGDIYNEQFF.

This sequence joins TRBV12-3 or TRBV12-4 and TRBJ2-2, with no clear D. The V end was cut by 3 bases, the J end by 2 bases, with 4 bases between. The length of the CDR3 is 13 residues. As DNA, the CDR3 is TGTGCCAGCAGTTTGACAAACACCGGGGAGCTGTTTTTT. This sequence encodes CASSLTNTGELFF.

This sequence joins TRBV12-3 or TRBV12-4 and TRBJ1-2, with 7 bases lining up with TRBD1. V lost 11 bases and J lost 4; bases outside the gene matches: 10. There are 13 residues in the CDR3. CDR3 amino acids: CAAGKGASYGYTF. The CDR3 DNA reads TGTGCCGCGGGAAAGGGGGCAAGCTATGGCTACACCTTC.

The chain is built from TRBV5-8 and TRBJ1-6; D is unclear. With 1 base removed from V and 6 bases from J, the gap between germline ends came to 11 bases. The germline gives CDR1 SGHTS, CDR2 YDEGEE. This CDR3 is 15 amino acids long. The CDR3 sequence: CASSLRVGSNSPLHF. The CDR3 DNA reads TGTGCCAGCAGCTTGAGGGTGGGATCTAATTCACCCCTCCACTTT.

This clone was found a few times. The chain employs TRBV2 and TRBJ2-1; no firm D call. The CDR3 has 10 residues. The V gene lost 10 bases and the J gene lost 7 bases, with 8 bases spanning the gap. Germline assignment: CDR1 SNHLY and CDR2 FYNNEI. CDR3 sequence: CAILANEQFF. CDR3 DNA: TGTGCCATCTTAGCAAATGAGCAGTTCTTC.

This rearrangement joins TRBV9 to TRBJ2-1; D is unresolved. This CDR3 has 15 amino acids. Trimming removed 0 bases from V and 1 base from J, with 8 bases in between. The V gene's germline CDR1 is SGDLS and CDR2 YYNGEE. The CDR3 loop reads CASSVVGGSYNEQFF. CDR3 sequence (DNA): TGTGCCAGCAGCGTAGTTGGTGGTTCCTACAATGAGCAGTTCTTC.

This clone was observed once. The rearrangement uses TRBV19 and TRBJ1-5, with a tentative D call TRBD1 (6 bases). V was cut by 4 bases and J by 5 bases, with 15 bases left in between. The CDR3 contains 15 residues. The germline V gene has CDR1 LNHDA and CDR2 SQIVND (reference sequence). The CDR3 nucleotides are TGTGCCAGTAGTACGGTCGGGGGCCCCCATCAGCCCCAGCATTTT. Its translation: CASSTVGGPHQPQHF. The full variable domain, its missing parts supplied by reference TRBV19 and TRBJ1-5, is DGGITQSPKYLFRKEGQNVTLSCEQNLNHDAMYWYRQDPGQGLRLIYYSQIVNDFQKGDIAEGYSVSREKKESFPLTVTSAQKNPTAFYLCASSTVGGPHQPQHFGDGTRLSIL.

V usage is TRBV28 and J usage is TRBJ2-1; D is possibly TRBD2 (5 bases). Trimming removed 4 bases at V and 4 bases at J, with 17 bases between. CDR1 and CDR2 (germline): MDHEN, SYDVKM. The length of the CDR3 is 16 residues. DNA for the CDR3: TGTGCCAGCAGTTCCCGGGGAGTCCGAGCTTACAATGAGCAGTTCTTC. Translated, it gives CASSSRGVRAYNEQFF.

This chain uses TRBV5-1 with TRBJ1-6; a weak D match, TRBD1 (5 bases). This CDR3 has 14 amino acids. Trimming removed 4 bases at V and 7 bases at J, with 12 bases between. CDR1 is SGHRS, CDR2 YFSETQ, per germline. CDR3 sequence reads: CASSPLEGNSPLHF. The CDR3 DNA reads as TGCGCCAGCAGCCCCCTGGAGGGGAATTCACCCCTCCACTTT.

In this sample, this clone turned up once. CDR3 residues: CASSHPGGSGTDTQYF. CDR3 nucleotides: TGCGCCAGCAGCCACCCGGGCGGAAGCGGCACAGATACGCAGTATTTT. V usage is TRBV4-1 and J usage is TRBJ2-3, with D unclear. V was shortened by 3 bases and J by 1 base, with 14 bases between the two germline ends. CDR3 length: 16 amino acids. CDR1 and CDR2 (germline): MGHRA, YSYEKL.

The J gene is TRBJ1-2, the V gene TRBV12-2. TRBV12-2 is annotated as a pseudogene. The CDR3 covers 14 residues. Written as DNA, the CDR3 is TGTGCAAGTCGCTTAGACATGGAATCGGGTGGCTACACCTTC. It specifies CASRLDMESGGYTF.

This chain joins TRBV6-4 and TRBJ2-3, with a tentative D call TRBD2 (7 bases). V was shortened by 4 bases and J by 3 bases, with 14 bases between the two germline ends. CDR1 and CDR2 from the germline V gene are MRHNA and SNTAGT. The CDR3 length is 15 residues. In DNA form, the CDR3 reads TGTGCCAGCAGTGGAGGCGGGGGCGAAACAGATACGCAGTATTTT. Translated, it gives CASSGGGGETDTQYF.